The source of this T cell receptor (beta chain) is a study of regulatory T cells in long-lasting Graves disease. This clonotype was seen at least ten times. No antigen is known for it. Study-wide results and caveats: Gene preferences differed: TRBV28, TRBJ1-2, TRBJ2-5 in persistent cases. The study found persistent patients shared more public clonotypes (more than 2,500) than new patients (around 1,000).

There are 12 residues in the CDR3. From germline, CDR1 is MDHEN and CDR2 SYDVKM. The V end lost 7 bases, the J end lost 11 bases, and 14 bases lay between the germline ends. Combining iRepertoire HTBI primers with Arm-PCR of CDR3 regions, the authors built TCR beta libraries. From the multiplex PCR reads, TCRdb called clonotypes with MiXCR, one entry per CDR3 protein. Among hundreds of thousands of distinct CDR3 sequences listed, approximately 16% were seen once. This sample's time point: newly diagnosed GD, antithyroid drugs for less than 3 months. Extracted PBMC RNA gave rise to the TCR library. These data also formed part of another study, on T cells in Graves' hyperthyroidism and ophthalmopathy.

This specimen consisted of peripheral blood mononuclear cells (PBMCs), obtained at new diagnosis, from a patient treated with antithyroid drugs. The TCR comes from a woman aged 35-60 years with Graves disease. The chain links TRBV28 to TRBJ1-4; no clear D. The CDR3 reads CASKTHGEKLFF. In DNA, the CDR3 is TGTGCCAGCAAGACGCATGGAGAGAAACTGTTTTTT.